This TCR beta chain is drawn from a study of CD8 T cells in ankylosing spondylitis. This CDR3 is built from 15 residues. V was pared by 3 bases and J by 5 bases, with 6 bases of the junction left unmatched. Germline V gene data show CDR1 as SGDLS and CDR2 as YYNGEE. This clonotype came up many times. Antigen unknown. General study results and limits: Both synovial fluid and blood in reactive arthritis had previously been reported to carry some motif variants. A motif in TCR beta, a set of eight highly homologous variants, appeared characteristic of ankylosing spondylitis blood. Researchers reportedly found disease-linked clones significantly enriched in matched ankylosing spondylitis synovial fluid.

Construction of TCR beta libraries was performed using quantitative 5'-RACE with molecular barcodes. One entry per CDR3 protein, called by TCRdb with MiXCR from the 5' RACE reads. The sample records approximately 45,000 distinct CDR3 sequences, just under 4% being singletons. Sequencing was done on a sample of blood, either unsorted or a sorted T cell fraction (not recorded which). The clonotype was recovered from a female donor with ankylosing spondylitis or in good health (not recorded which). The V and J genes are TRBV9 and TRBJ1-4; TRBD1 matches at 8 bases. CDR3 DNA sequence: TGTGCCAGCAGCGGACCGACAGGGGCAAATGAAAAACTGTTTTTT. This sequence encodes CASSGPTGANEKLFF. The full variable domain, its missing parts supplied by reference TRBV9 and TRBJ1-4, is DSGVTQTPKHLITATGQRVTLRCSPRSGDLSVYWYQQSLDQGLQFLIQYYNGEERAKGNILERFSAQQFPDLHSELNLSSLELGDSALYFCASSGPTGANEKLFFGSGTQLSVL.